These 7 T cell receptor beta chains share one sample of origin, sequenced in a study of T-cell memory formation after mild COVID-19. From the 5' RACE reads, TCRdb called clonotypes with MiXCR, one entry per CDR3 protein. The repertoire holds more than 300,000 distinct CDR3 sequences, roughly 15% seen once, with 22% in the top ten. The sample taken for sequencing was PBMCs or a T cell subset sorted from them (not recorded which). The receptors shown here come from a man between 18 and 35 years old who had mild COVID-19 (a few samples of this study predate the infection). Cell type and time point are not known.

This clonotype has ten or more counts. The J gene is TRBJ2-5, the V gene TRBV7-9; D gene unclear. Germline values: CDR1 SEHNR, CDR2 FQNEAQ (reference sequence). The CDR3 covers 12 residues. Trimming stripped 5 bases from V and 0 bases from J, with 4 bases between. CDR3 coding DNA: TGTGCCAGCAGCCTGTACCAAGAGACCCAGTACTTC. It translates to CASSLYQETQYF.

This chain joins TRBV6-5 and TRBJ2-5; D is unresolved. Germline V lookup: CDR1 MNHEY, CDR2 SVGAGI. The ends were cut back, 2 bases at V and 2 bases at J, with 15 bases in the middle. CDR3 length equals 16 residues. CDR3 sequence: CASSYDLTEGQETQYF. CDR3 nucleotides: TGTGCCAGCAGTTACGATCTCACTGAAGGGCAAGAGACCCAGTACTTC.

This chain joins TRBV28 and TRBJ2-7; 7 nucleotides align to TRBD2. The junction had 3 bases not matched to a gene; V was cut back by 5 bases and J by 5 bases. CDR1 is MDHEN, CDR2 SYDVKM, per germline. This CDR3 is 12 amino acids long. In nucleotides, the CDR3 is TGTGCCAGCAGTCGTCTAGCGGACGAGCAGTACGTC. Translated: CASSRLADEQYV.

The rearrangement links TRBV19 to TRBJ2-3; 9 bases agree with TRBD2. This CDR3 is 15 amino acids long. Germline lookup yields CDR1 LNHDA and CDR2 SQIVND (reference sequence). After removal of 3 bases from V and 4 bases from J, the junction contained 5 bases not matched to a gene. The CDR3 nucleotides read TGTGCCAGTAGTATCGCAGCGGGGGGCCCAGATACGCAGTATTTT. It translates to CASSIAAGGPDTQYF.

V usage is TRBV7-8 and J usage is TRBJ2-1; 11 bases agree with TRBD1. The CDR3 loop spans 15 amino acids. Germline lookup yields CDR1 SGHVS and CDR2 FQNEAQ. J gave up 3 bases and V 4 bases, and 2 bases lay outside the gene matches. The CDR3 region is CASSYGTGGYNEQFF. In DNA form, the CDR3 reads TGTGCCAGCAGCTACGGGACAGGGGGCTACAATGAGCAGTTCTTC.

V and J are TRBV10-3 and TRBJ2-7; possible D gene TRBD1, 6 bases. In germline, CDR1 is ENHRY, CDR2 SYGVKD. V shed 9 bases and J shed 0 bases, with 9 bases lying between them. The CDR3 length is 12 residues. The CDR3 loop reads CAIGQSSYEQYF. In DNA, the CDR3 is TGTGCCATAGGACAGAGCTCCTACGAGCAGTACTTC.

The genes are TRBV7-4 and TRBJ1-2, with no clear D. The germline V gene encodes CDR1 SGHVT and CDR2 SQSDAQ. This CDR3 has 17 residues. Trimming stripped 2 bases from V and 0 bases from J, with 16 bases between. The CDR3 nucleotides are TGTGCCAGCAGCTTATTGCCAGGCGGAAGGACTAACTATGGCTACACCTTC. The encoded protein is CASSLLPGGRTNYGYTF.